The text below deals with one TCR beta chain. This record belongs to a study of technical replicates of blood from a few donors. Unmatched junction bases numbered 13, after V lost 5 bases and J lost 7 bases. Germline assignment: CDR1 SNHLY and CDR2 FYNNEI. The CDR3 sequence is 16 residues long. Assay used: immunoSEQ multiplex PCR; TCRdb lists only in-frame clones, some missing. The repertoire includes about 70,000 clones, over 85% of them detected once, and around 0.37% sits in the top ten. Material for sequencing was T cells isolated from PBMCs. The clonotype comes from a human donor in good health. V is TRBV2 and J is TRBJ2-1; TRBD2 aligns across 8 bases. The CDR3 sequence is CASSRGLDGTSNEQFF. In nucleotides, the CDR3 is TGTGCCAGCAGTAGGGGACTAGATGGTACTTCTAATGAGCAGTTCTTC.